Each of the 7 T cell receptor beta chains below was sequenced from the same sample in a study of blood T cell repertoires in COVID-19. Profiled with immunoSEQ multiplex PCR; TCRdb holds only in-frame clones, not every one. The sample holds about 370,000 clones, approximately 89% seen once. The sample comprised peripheral blood. These receptors were collected from a woman in her 30s with COVID-19, enrolled during active disease.

The CDR3 reads CASSLLAFGEQYF. CDR3 nucleotide sequence: TGTGCCAGCAGCTTACTAGCCTTTGGCGAGCAGTACTTC. This chain uses TRBV7-8 with TRBJ2-7, with TRBD2 as a possible D gene (5 bases). Trimming pared 2 bases from V and 6 bases from J, leaving 11 bases between. The CDR3 is made up of 13 amino acids. Germline V CDR1 and CDR2: SGHVS, FQNEAQ. Based on the CDR3 plus reference TRBV7-8 and TRBJ2-7, the full variable domain is GAGVSQSPRYKVAKRGQDVALRCDPISGHVSLFWYQQALGQGPEFLTYFQNEAQLDKSGLPSDRFFAERPEGSVSTLKIQRTQQEDSAVYLCASSLLAFGEQYFGPGTRLTVT.

The V gene is TRBV20-1, the J gene TRBJ2-5; D uncertain. The CDR3 length is 9 residues. The germline V gene has CDR1 DFQATT and CDR2 SNEGSKA (reference sequence). Trimming removed 7 bases at V and 6 bases at J, with 6 bases between. The CDR3 region is CSVQKTQYF. The CDR3 nucleotides are TGCAGTGTTCAGAAGACCCAGTACTTC.

The V and J genes are TRBV14 and TRBJ2-2; no clear D gene. Germline values: CDR1 SGHDN, CDR2 FVKESK. The CDR3 is made up of 15 amino acids. Trimming removed 6 bases at V and 4 bases at J, with 15 bases between. DNA for the CDR3: TGTGCCAGCAGTCGACCCTTGACGGGCACCGGGGAGCTGTTTTTT. It encodes CASSRPLTGTGELFF.

CDR3 nucleotides: TGCAGCGTTGAAGGGGGCGTAGGGAGCACAGATACGCAGTATTTT. Amino acids: CSVEGGVGSTDTQYF. V is TRBV29-1 and J is TRBJ2-3; D possibly corresponds to TRBD1 (5 bases). Germline CDR1 reads SQVTM; CDR2 reads ANQGSEA. This CDR3 region has 15 residues. Trimming took 1 base from V and 0 from J, leaving 11 bases between them.

V is TRBV6-5 and J is TRBJ2-1, with TRBD2 matching 8 bases. In germline, CDR1 is MNHEY, CDR2 SVGAGI. This CDR3 has 15 amino acids. Germline trimming cut 11 bases from V and 2 bases from J; bases unmatched to any gene: 11. The CDR3 sequence is CAVFAGLGPYNEQFF. The CDR3, as DNA: TGTGCCGTATTTGCGGGACTAGGTCCCTACAATGAGCAGTTCTTC.

Comments on this clone: Other DNA sequences from this sample encode an identical CDR3 as well. The chain has TRBV28 and TRBJ2-6, with 8 bases fitting TRBD2. CDR1 and CDR2 (germline): MDHEN, SYDVKM. Trimming cost V 5 bases and J 0 bases; bases outside gene matches: 12. This CDR3 comprises 19 residues. CDR3 in DNA: TGTGCCAGCAGTCCGACGGGGGGGGGCCTACCCTCTGGGGCCAACGTCCTGACTTTC. It yields the protein CASSPTGGGLPSGANVLTF.

As DNA, the CDR3 is TGTGCCAGCAGCCCTAGCGGGAAGACAGATACGCAGTATTTT. Amino acids: CASSPSGKTDTQYF. This chain connects TRBV3-1 (or the pseudogene TRBV3-2) to TRBJ2-3; TRBD2 matches 9 bases. The germline CDR1 and CDR2 sequences are LGHDT and YNNKEL (reference sequence). This CDR3 has 14 residues. The trim removed 4 bases at V and 3 bases at J, leaving 2 bases unmatched.